Each of the 8 T cell receptor beta chains below was sequenced from the same sample in a study of T cell responses to AZD1222 COVID-19 vaccine. TCRdb keeps only in-frame clones here, not all; method: immunoSEQ multiplex PCR. The sample consists of about 150,000 clones, about 92% of them appearing once. Sequencing used peripheral blood, obtained 28 days after the second AZD1222 dose. The receptors here all came from an adult who received the AZD1222 COVID-19 vaccine.

This clone was seen just once. The chain recombines TRBV5-8 with TRBJ2-5, with 8 bases aligning to TRBD2. J was trimmed by 0 bases and V by 4 bases; bases with no gene match: 8. Germline V gene lookup returns CDR1 SGHTS and CDR2 YDEGEE. This CDR3 contains 16 residues. The CDR3 here is CASSLGLAGYQETQYF. The CDR3 bases are TGTGCCAGCAGCCTCGGTCTAGCGGGCTACCAAGAGACCCAGTACTTC.

The rearrangement joins TRBV18 to TRBJ2-2; 7 bases align to TRBD1. The CDR3 is made up of 16 amino acids. Germline-derived CDR1 and CDR2 are KGHSH and LQKENI. The V and J ends lost 6 bases and 3 bases, in that order; junction bases with no gene match: 10. DNA of the CDR3: TGTGCCAGCTCCCCCCTCTCCGGGACAGACACCGGGGAGCTGTTTTTT. Encoded protein: CASSPLSGTDTGELFF.

The rearrangement links TRBV29-1 to TRBJ1-3; D unclear. Trimming pared 4 bases from V and 0 bases from J, leaving 10 bases between. CDR1 and CDR2 from the germline V gene are SQVTM and ANQGSEA. The CDR3 runs to 14 residues. CDR3 sequence reads: CSVGVGSSGNTIYF. The CDR3 DNA sequence: TGCAGCGTTGGAGTCGGGAGCTCTGGAAACACCATATATTTT. The complete variable domain, with remaining parts taken from reference TRBV29-1 and TRBJ1-3, reads SAVISQKPSRDICQRGTSLTIQCQVDSQVTMMFWYRQQPGQSLTLIATANQGSEATYESGFVIDKFPISRPNLTFSTLTVSNMSPEDSSIYLCSVGVGSSGNTIYFGEGSWLTVV.

The V call is TRBV19, the J call TRBJ2-1, with D unresolved. This CDR3 is built from 14 residues. CDR1 LNHDA and CDR2 SQIVND come from the germline V gene (reference sequence). The V and J ends lost 1 base and 3 bases respectively, with 7 bases between them. CDR3 residues: CASSIVEGYNEQFF. CDR3 DNA: TGTGCCAGTAGTATAGTAGAAGGCTACAATGAGCAGTTCTTC.

CDR3 DNA: TGTGCCAGCAGCCCGGGGGGACGCCTCTCTGGGGCCAACGTCCTGACTTTC. It translates to CASSPGGRLSGANVLTF. The chain is built from TRBV7-9 and TRBJ2-6, with 7 bases matching TRBD2. J gave up 0 bases and V 5 bases, and 7 bases lay outside the gene matches. Germline V gives CDR1 SEHNR, CDR2 FQNEAQ (reference sequence). This CDR3 comprises 17 residues.

This chain uses TRBV2 with TRBJ2-2; D is possibly TRBD2 (6 bases). Germline CDR1 and CDR2: SNHLY and FYNNEI. The ends were cut back, 8 bases at V and 7 bases at J, with 11 bases in the middle. The CDR3 has 12 amino acids. The CDR3 spells CASRLDLGELFF. The DNA of the CDR3 is TGTGCCAGCCGACTAGACCTCGGGGAGCTGTTTTTT.

The V and J genes are TRBV6-5 and TRBJ1-6; D is uncertain. The germline V gene encodes CDR1 MNHEY and CDR2 SVGAGI. V was shortened by 1 base and J by 8 bases, with 15 bases between the two germline ends. The CDR3 runs 16 residues. CDR3 in DNA: TGTGCCAGCAGTTACTTCAGCGATGCCCGTGATTCACCCCTCCACTTT. It encodes CASSYFSDARDSPLHF.

This chain connects TRBV6-2 or TRBV6-3 to TRBJ2-5; no clear D. The germline V and J ends were trimmed by 2 bases and 1 base, with 11 bases remaining between them. CDR3 length equals 15 residues. From germline, CDR1 is MNHEY and CDR2 SVGEGT. CDR3 sequence reads: CASSYPGSSQETQYF. CDR3 DNA sequence: TGTGCCAGCAGTTACCCCGGCAGCAGCCAAGAGACCCAGTACTTC.